The next 4 T cell receptor beta chains were all read from a single sample in a study of T cell repertoires in cytomegalovirus infection. TCRdb redid the calling of the reads with MiXCR, one entry per CDR3 protein. The data contain roughly 320,000 distinct CDR3 sequences, about 9.2% of them singletons. The specimen sequenced was PBMCs. Receptor source: a human donor in good health (CMV status not recorded). Some clones in this sample may be carry-over from other donors' samples.

This clonotype was detected many times. This chain connects TRBV19 to TRBJ2-5; 8 nucleotides align to TRBD1. Germline loops: CDR1 LNHDA, CDR2 SQIVND (reference sequence). This CDR3 contains 13 residues. V dropped 6 bases and J dropped 5; count of bases not matched to a gene: 5. The CDR3 coding sequence is TGTGCCAGTAGCTCAGGGGGCTCGGAGACCCAGTACTTC. Amino acid sequence: CASSSGGSETQYF.

This clonotype was counted ten times or more. The genes are TRBV28 and TRBJ2-5, with D perhaps matching TRBD1 (5 bases). This CDR3 is built from 15 residues. Germline CDR1 and CDR2: MDHEN and SYDVKM. V shed 3 bases and J shed 5 bases, with 16 bases lying between them. For the CDR3, the DNA is TGTGCCAGCAGTTTCCCAATCCAGGGTTCCGAGACCCAGTACTTC. Protein sequence: CASSFPIQGSETQYF.

This clonotype showed up many times. The CDR3 DNA reads as TGTGCCAGCAGTCGGGACAGGGGCATTCAGTACTTC. This sequence encodes CASSRDRGIQYF. V usage is TRBV12-3 or TRBV12-4 and J usage is TRBJ2-4; TRBD1 matches 10 bases. The V segment lost 5 bases and the J segment 9 bases; nucleotides outside the gene matches: 1. This CDR3 spans 12 amino acids.

This clonotype was seen ten or more times. The CDR3 sequence: CSFSAGGTDTQYF. For the CDR3, the DNA is TGCAGTTTCTCAGCGGGGGGCACAGATACGCAGTATTTT. The genes are TRBV20-1 and TRBJ2-3, with 8 positions matching TRBD2. The CDR3 is made up of 13 amino acids. CDR1 and CDR2 from the germline V gene are DFQATT and SNEGSKA (reference sequence). With V trimmed by 8 bases and J by 1 base, 5 bases remained unmatched.